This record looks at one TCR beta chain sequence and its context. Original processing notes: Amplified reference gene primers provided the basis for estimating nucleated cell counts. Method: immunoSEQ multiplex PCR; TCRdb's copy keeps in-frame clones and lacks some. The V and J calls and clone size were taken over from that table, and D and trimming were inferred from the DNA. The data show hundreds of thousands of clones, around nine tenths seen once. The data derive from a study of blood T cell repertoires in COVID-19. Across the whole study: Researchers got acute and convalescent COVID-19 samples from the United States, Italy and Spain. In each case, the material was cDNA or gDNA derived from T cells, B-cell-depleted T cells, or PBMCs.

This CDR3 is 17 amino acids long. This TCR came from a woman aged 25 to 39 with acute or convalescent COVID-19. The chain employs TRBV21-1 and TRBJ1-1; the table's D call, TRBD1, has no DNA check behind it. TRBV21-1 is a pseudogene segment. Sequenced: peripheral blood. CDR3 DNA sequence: TGTGCCAGCAGCAATCTCCCAGGGGAAGTTTGGGGCACTGAAGCTTTCTTT. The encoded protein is CASSNLPGEVWGTEAFF.